The clone carrying this T cell receptor (beta chain) has at least ten counts. The source of the sample is a study of Graves' ophthalmopathy and Graves' hyperthyroidism. Amplified material comprised TCR beta CDR3 regions derived from RNA transcripts. An initial RT-PCR round employing HTBI primers preceded a second-round multiplex PCR. One entry per CDR3 protein results from TCRdb running MiXCR on the multiplex PCR reads. Here the sample spans hundreds of thousands of distinct CDR3 sequences, 20% to 25% being singletons. The study recruited hyperthyroidism patients aged 18 to 65 who were newly diagnosed, under 2 months' duration. The TCR sequence derives from a woman in her late teens or twenties with stable Graves' hyperthyroidism. The sample comprised peripheral blood.

CDR3 coding DNA: TGTGCCAGCAGTTCCAGCCGGAGCGGAGGATACGAGCAGTACTTC. Its translation: CASSSSRSGGYEQYF. The chain combines TRBV12-3 or TRBV12-4 with TRBJ2-7, with TRBD2 as a possible D gene (5 bases). CDR3 length equals 15 residues. V was trimmed by 4 bases and J by 4 bases, leaving 17 bases between them.